This is a list of T cell receptor beta chains from one sample in a study of monozygotic twins with inflammatory bowel disease. TCRdb reprocessed the 5' RACE reads and keeps a single row for each CDR3 protein, giving no DNA. The listing records around 97,000 distinct CDR3 sequences. Sequenced: blood. Receptors were obtained from a human donor with ulcerative colitis or Crohn's disease, or a healthy co-twin of an affected twin (not recorded which). Both conserved end residues are part of each CDR3.

V	J	CDR3
TRBV5-1	TRBJ1-5	CASSSEGGSNQPQHF
TRBV29-1	TRBJ1-5	CSVAGTGSQPQHF
TRBV12-3/TRBV12-4	TRBJ2-7	CASSSLAGGDEQYF
TRBV12-3/TRBV12-4	TRBJ1-2	CASSTDRTMRGYTF
TRBV5-1	TRBJ1-2	CASRWRDGYTF
TRBV20-1	TRBJ1-5	CSGQTGRRSNQPQHF
TRBV7-2	TRBJ2-5	CASSKISGGRVETQYF
TRBV29-1	TRBJ2-2	CSVGTSGRNTGELFF
TRBV20-1	TRBJ2-2	CSASSALTGELFF
TRBV7-2	TRBJ2-2	CASSLEAGSVGELFF
TRBV5-6	TRBJ1-5	CASSLLTASNQPQHF
TRBV5-4	TRBJ2-1	CASSFLSVDEQFF
TRBV5-1	TRBJ2-3	CASSLKSNPQTDTQYF
TRBV5-1	TRBJ1-5	CASSLVAGNQPQHF
TRBV18	TRBJ2-5	CASSPRRGETQYF
TRBV15	TRBJ2-4	CATSRDWDMAKNIQYF
TRBV20-1	TRBJ2-5	CSARDPGTETQYF
TRBV4-3	TRBJ2-3	CASSQDIAPDTQYF
TRBV20-1	TRBJ2-3	CSASPVTLADTQYF
TRBV11-2	TRBJ2-5	CASSFRNAGGETQYF
TRBV7-9	TRBJ2-7	CASSLRDRGYEQYF
TRBV7-2	TRBJ2-7	CSSSRRQELSYEQYF
TRBV4-2	TRBJ2-5	CASSATGRQETQYF
TRBV29-1	TRBJ2-7	CSVSTGQGPEQYF
TRBV20-1	TRBJ2-7	CSARADRPYEQYF
TRBV11-2	TRBJ2-5	CASSLFLAGGKGVRETQYF
TRBV5-4	TRBJ2-7	CASSLEIQGLGVQYF
TRBV4-2	TRBJ2-2	CASSPRANDGTGELFF
TRBV24-1	TRBJ1-2	CATSAGSGYTF
TRBV27	TRBJ2-7	CASSFYGGTSGSYEQYF
TRBV4-2	TRBJ1-6	CASSQDGQGDNSPLHF
TRBV27	TRBJ2-7	CASRNLGQSYEQYF
TRBV12-3/TRBV12-4	TRBJ2-7	CASSPDRSHYEQYF
TRBV7-2	TRBJ1-6	CASSLDRPNSPLHF
TRBV12-3/TRBV12-4	TRBJ1-1	CASSETGGAYTEAFF
TRBV7-9	TRBJ2-1	CASALRTGASGNEQFF
TRBV28	TRBJ1-6	CASSLYGARSPLHF
TRBV20-1	TRBJ2-3	CSARDLLTDTQYF
TRBV5-4	TRBJ2-1	CASSLDGTVSDEQFF
TRBV6-5	TRBJ2-1	CASRPSASNEQFF
TRBV29-1	TRBJ2-2	CSVDDAGELFF
TRBV19	TRBJ1-1	CASRGRVVEAFF
TRBV7-6	TRBJ2-1	CASSLQGLAPYNEQFF
TRBV2	TRBJ1-5	CASCQNSNQPQHF
TRBV24-1	TRBJ2-7	CATSDPRTGGGEQYF
TRBV20-1	TRBJ2-2	CSAQGQSNTGELFF
TRBV5-1	TRBJ1-5	CASSPGGAGDQPQHF
TRBV4-2	TRBJ2-7	CASSQEVAARGSEQYF
TRBV5-1	TRBJ1-4	CASSFHMAGLDEKLFF
TRBV12-3/TRBV12-4	TRBJ1-5	CASSITGVNQPQHF
TRBV4-3	TRBJ1-5	CASSQGTGRNQPQHF
TRBV18	TRBJ2-7	CASSSDRPSEQYF
TRBV12-3/TRBV12-4	TRBJ2-4	CASSQGHSPKNIQYF
TRBV7-9	TRBJ2-1	CASSLPPGQGYNEQFF
TRBV5-1	TRBJ2-5	CASRMEGETQYF
TRBV10-3	TRBJ2-3	CAISVRGGQTDTQYF
TRBV5-1	TRBJ2-2	CASSLEAGLGELFF
TRBV4-1	TRBJ2-2	CASSQPPPGDYNTGELFF